A single TCR beta chain is shown here with its context. The sample holds one count of this clone. Its antigen is still unknown. Per-nucleotide qualities are absent, and no much larger clonotype sits a single base away. CD4+ T cells from unexposed donors were collected before the COVID-19 pandemic (2011-2018). After approximately 11 days of culture, CD4+ T cells were isolated with the EasySep CD4+ T cell isolation kit. As cell number allowed, CD4+ T cells from unexposed donors were tested for reactivity to SARS-CoV-2 S and N and to four common cold coronavirus spike pools. Each well received two million PBMCs, cultured in IMDM supplemented with about 5% human AB serum and 9.5 to 10 IU/ml IL-2. Half of the culture medium was replaced with fresh IL-2-containing medium on days 3 and 7. In general, triplicate replicate wells were used for every peptide culture condition. Leukapheresis product for the unexposed donors was bought commercially. Ficoll-Paque PLUS gradient centrifugation was used to isolate PBMCs from either whole blood or leukapheresis product. PBMCs were either cryopreserved at -140°C or used fresh in the expansion assay. The QIAamp Micro DNA Kit was used to extract genomic DNA from the CD4+ T cells.

This sample was taken from a study of CD4 T cells in relation to SARS-CoV-2 and coronaviruses (dated by TCRdb to 2020 to 2023). Context from the whole study: The ViraFEST assay cultured PBMCs with antigen for nine to eleven days, then sequenced TCR beta CDR3s to find antigen-specific clonal expansions. The negative reference condition was either a culture with an HIV-1 Nef peptide pool or a culture with no peptide. Shared crossreactive spike epitopes were mapped to their HLA restriction using patient-derived lymphoblastoid cell lines. The study assessed, at the TCR clonotype level, memory CD4+ T cell crossreactivity between SARS-CoV-2 and common cold coronavirus spike proteins. The Adaptive Biotechnologies TCR-sequencing kit was used to sequence samples from a few pre-COVID donors and the naive versus memory experiments, whereas other data were Illumina-based. A different TCR-beta assay, based on Illumina, was used to sequence expansion assays from other donors in the study.

The method behind the library was the immunoSEQ multiplex PCR assay. Regarding the original processing steps: Preprocessing removed nonproductive sequences and CDR3s not starting with C, not ending with F or W, or shorter than 7 amino acids. Antigen-specific clonotypes were called with the MANAFEST web app on the basis of expansion relative to the reference and to other culture wells. A clone was considered positive if the clone showed significant expansion compared with the reference culture in 2 of 3 replicate wells at an FDR below 0.05. For a clone to be considered positive, significant expansion relative to all other tandem wells and an odds ratio above 5 were also required. CDR3 homology was quantified as pairwise Levenshtein distance, calculated with the stringdist R package after three terminal residues were trimmed from each end. Entries here come from immuneACCESS through TCRdb and include only in-frame sequences with V and J called. Some clones fail to appear in such tables; in the studies checked, an unresolved V gene covers under half of the shortfall, and the cause of the remainder is unknown. The DNA was the basis for D and trimming; V, J and clone size are from that table. This sample comprises roughly 20,000 clones, less than 85% of them detected only once. Clones ranked in the top ten supply roughly 17% of the sample.

CDR1 and CDR2 were assigned from the germline V gene as MDHEN and SYDVKM. The CDR3 starts with the cysteine, ends with the phenylalanine, and has 17 residues. Of the read, only the CDR3 DNA is kept; its 51 bases are in frame from base 1. V is shortened by 2 bases, J by 0 bases, and the region joining them spans 11 bases. General study outcomes and caveats: Since the crossreactivity analysis centred on spike protein, crossreactivity against other viral proteins was not assessed. Pre-pandemic and post-infection samples were not both contributed by any donor, so tracing of the source of pre-existing responses was limited. Approximately 60% of donors had memory CD4+ clonotypes that crossrecognized SARS-CoV-2 and at least one common cold coronavirus spike. Significantly weaker SARS-CoV-2-driven expansion was shown by crossreactive clones than by monoreactive clones, consistent with antigenic imprinting. The study was limited by small numbers of patients and tested TCRs.

Sequenced material: CD4+ T cells from PBMCs, cultured in vitro. The clonotype originates from a human donor in good health. The V and J genes are TRBV28 and TRBJ2-6, with no D gene named confidently. The nucleotide sequence is given as TGTGCCAGCAGTTTACCCGGAGCATTCTCTGGGGCCAACGTCCTGACTTTC. It translates as CASSLPGAFSGANVLTF.